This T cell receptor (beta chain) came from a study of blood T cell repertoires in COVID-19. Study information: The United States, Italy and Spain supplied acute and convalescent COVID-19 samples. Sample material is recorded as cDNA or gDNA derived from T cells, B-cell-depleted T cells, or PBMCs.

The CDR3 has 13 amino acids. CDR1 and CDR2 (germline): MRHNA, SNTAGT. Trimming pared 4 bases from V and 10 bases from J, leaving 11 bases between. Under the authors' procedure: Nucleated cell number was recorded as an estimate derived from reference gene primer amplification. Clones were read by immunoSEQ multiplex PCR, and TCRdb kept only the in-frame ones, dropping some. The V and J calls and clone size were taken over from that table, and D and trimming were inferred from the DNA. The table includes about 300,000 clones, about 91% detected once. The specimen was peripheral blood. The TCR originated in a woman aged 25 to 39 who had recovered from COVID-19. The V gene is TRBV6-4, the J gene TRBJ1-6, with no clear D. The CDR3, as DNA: TGTGCCAGCAGTGGTACAGAAGACTCACCCCTCCACTTT. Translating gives CASSGTEDSPLHF.